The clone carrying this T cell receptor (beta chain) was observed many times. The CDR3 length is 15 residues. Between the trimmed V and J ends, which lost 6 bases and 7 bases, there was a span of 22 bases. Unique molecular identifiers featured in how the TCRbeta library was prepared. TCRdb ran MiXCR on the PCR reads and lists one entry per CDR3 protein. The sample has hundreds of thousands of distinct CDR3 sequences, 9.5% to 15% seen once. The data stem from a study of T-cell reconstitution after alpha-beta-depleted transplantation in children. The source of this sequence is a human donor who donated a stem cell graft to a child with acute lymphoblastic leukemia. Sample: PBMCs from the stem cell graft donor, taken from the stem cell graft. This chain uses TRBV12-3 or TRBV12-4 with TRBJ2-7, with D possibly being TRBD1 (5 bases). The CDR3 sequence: CASRSSRQTYGEQYF. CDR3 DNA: TGTGCCAGCAGAAGCTCGAGACAGACCTACGGGGAGCAGTACTTC.